The source of this TCR beta chain is a study of OX40 agonist ivuxolimab in advanced cancers. Study details: Ivuxolimab, an agonist antibody against OX40 (CD134), was given to patients. A male proportion of just over 80% was recorded, with mean age approximately 57 years and range about 23 to 90. The patients received ivuxolimab by intravenous route every 2 weeks at 0.01 to 10 mg/kg.

Produced via immunoSEQ multiplex PCR; TCRdb's table is partial and in-frame only. Here the sample spans fewer than 50,000 clones, around 90% being singletons. As for this clone: Its target is unknown.

V shed 7 bases, J shed 5 bases, and the junction held 9 bases outside the gene matches. In germline, CDR1 is MNHNS, CDR2 SASEGT. The CDR3 runs 15 residues. Study-wide findings and caveats: The mean number of expanded clones was higher in CD8+ T cells than in CD4+.

The sample in question was CD4+ or CD8+ T cells sorted from blood, obtained in a trial of the OX40 agonist ivuxolimab. The clonotype comes from an adult with an advanced solid tumor such as melanoma, head and neck, liver or kidney cancer. J is TRBJ2-1 and V is TRBV6-1; TRBD2 agrees at 9 bases. The DNA for the CDR3 is TGTGCCAGCATCTACAGCGGGGGGACCCACAATGAGCAGTTCTTC. It translates to CASIYSGGTHNEQFF.